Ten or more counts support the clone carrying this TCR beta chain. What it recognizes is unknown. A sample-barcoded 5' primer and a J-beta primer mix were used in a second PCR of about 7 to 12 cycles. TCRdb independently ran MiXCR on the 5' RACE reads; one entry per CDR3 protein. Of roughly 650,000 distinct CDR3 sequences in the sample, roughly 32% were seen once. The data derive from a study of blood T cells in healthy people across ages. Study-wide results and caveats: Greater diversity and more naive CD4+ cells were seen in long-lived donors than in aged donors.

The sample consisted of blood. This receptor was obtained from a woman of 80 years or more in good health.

CDR3: CSAPGLAGAGNEQFF. Written as DNA, the CDR3 is TGCAGCGCACCGGGACTAGCGGGGGCGGGGAATGAGCAGTTCTTC. V is TRBV29-1 and J is TRBJ2-1, with 14 positions matching TRBD2. The V gene end was trimmed by 7 bases and the J gene end by 7 bases; junction bases not matched to a gene: 9. Looked up from germline, CDR1 is SQVTM and CDR2 is ANQGSEA. This CDR3 is built from 15 residues.